The 10 T cell receptor beta chains below come from one sample, sequenced in a study of cytomegalovirus exposure and HLA in healthy donors. 13 Jbeta primers and 60 Vbeta primers were used for the PCR. The data were produced by immunoSEQ multiplex PCR, yet TCRdb's version contains in-frame clones alone and is incomplete. The data show some 150,000 clones, 55% to 75% seen once. The sequencing sample was made of PBMCs. All receptors come from a woman aged 55-75 years in good health and CMV-seropositive.

This clone has only a few counts. This chain connects TRBV5-8 to TRBJ1-1, with a tentative D call TRBD1 (5 bases). The CDR3 extends over 11 amino acids. V gave up 7 bases and J gave up 3 bases, with 7 bases separating them. Germline V lookup: CDR1 SGHTS, CDR2 YDEGEE. The CDR3 is CASPGDTEAFF. CDR3 nucleotides: TGTGCCAGCCCGGGGGACACTGAAGCTTTCTTT.

This clone was counted only a few times. The chain has TRBV6-1 and TRBJ2-5; D call uncertain. V lost 6 bases, J lost 4 bases, and 15 bases lay in between. Germline values: CDR1 MNHNS, CDR2 SASEGT. This CDR3 comprises 14 residues. The DNA of the CDR3 is TGTGCCAGCAGCCCCGCTTGGCTAGGAGAGACCCAGTACTTC. Translation gives CASSPAWLGETQYF.

The chain uses TRBV5-1 and TRBJ2-3; D gene uncertain. CDR3 length: 14 residues. Trimming shortened V by 0 bases and J by 0 bases, and 5 bases separated the two germline ends. The germline gives CDR1 SGHRS, CDR2 YFSETQ. The CDR3 DNA reads as TGCGCCAGCAGCTTGGCTCAGAGCACAGATACGCAGTATTTT. It encodes CASSLAQSTDTQYF.

V and J are TRBV4-2 and TRBJ1-5; no reliable D call. The CDR3 consists of 15 residues. Trimming cost V 0 bases and J 5 bases, with 11 bases left between them. Germline lookup yields CDR1 LGHNA and CDR2 YNFKEQ. The CDR3 sequence: CASSQDLHGDQPQHF. The DNA of the CDR3 is TGTGCCAGCAGCCAAGATCTTCACGGGGATCAGCCCCAGCATTTT.

The chain links TRBV4-1 to TRBJ1-2, with a possible D match to TRBD1 (5 bases). CDR1 MGHRA and CDR2 YSYEKL come from the germline V gene. The CDR3 is 15 amino acids. V dropped 3 bases and J dropped 1 base, with 12 bases sitting between them. The CDR3 spells CASSQRDGYNYGYTF. CDR3 DNA: TGCGCCAGCAGCCAGCGGGACGGTTATAACTATGGCTACACCTTC.

CDR3 nucleotides: TGCGCCAGCAGCGGTGCCGGGACTAGCGCCACCGGGGAGCTGTTTTTT. This sequence encodes CASSGAGTSATGELFF. This chain connects TRBV5-1 to TRBJ2-2; 10 positions agree with TRBD2. Germline lookup yields CDR1 SGHRS and CDR2 YFSETQ. V lost 4 bases to trimming and J lost 4 bases; unmatched junction nucleotides: 7. This CDR3 comprises 16 residues.

Remarks on this clone: The DNA is left out, because the CDR3 cannot be placed on it with certainty; the CDR3 is given as TCRdb lists it. The CDR3 reads CASILGLAGNEQYF. The chain has TRBV2 and TRBJ2-7; TRBD2, the D gene given by the table, was not confirmed from the DNA. The CDR3 extends over 14 residues, inclusive of both ends. Germline V gene lookup returns CDR1 SNHLY and CDR2 FYNNEI.

The rearrangement uses TRBV4-3 and TRBJ2-5; 10 nucleotides line up with TRBD1. The CDR3 is 14 residues long. The germline gives CDR1 LGHNA, CDR2 YSLEER. After removal of 1 base from V and 5 bases from J, the junction contained 1 base not matched to a gene. CDR3 DNA sequence: TGCGCCAGCAGCCAAGGACAGGGGGCCGAGACCCAGTACTTC. Amino acids: CASSQGQGAETQYF.

In this sample, this clone turned up a few times. The chain uses TRBV5-1 and TRBJ1-1; 7 bases map to TRBD1. Per germline, CDR1 SGHRS and CDR2 YFSETQ. The CDR3 consists of 12 residues. Trimming cost V 4 bases and J 3 bases; bases outside gene matches: 0. CDR3 coding DNA: TGCGCCAGCAGCCAGGGGGACACTGAAGCTTTCTTT. Its translation: CASSQGDTEAFF.

V usage is TRBV2 and J usage is TRBJ2-1, with 12 bases aligning to TRBD2. The CDR3 covers 16 residues. After removal of 2 bases from V and 5 bases from J, the junction contained 4 bases not matched to a gene. Germline CDR1 is SNHLY and CDR2 is FYNNEI. The CDR3 here is CASSERLAGVDNEQFF. The CDR3 DNA reads TGTGCCAGCAGTGAAAGACTAGCGGGAGTTGACAATGAGCAGTTCTTC.